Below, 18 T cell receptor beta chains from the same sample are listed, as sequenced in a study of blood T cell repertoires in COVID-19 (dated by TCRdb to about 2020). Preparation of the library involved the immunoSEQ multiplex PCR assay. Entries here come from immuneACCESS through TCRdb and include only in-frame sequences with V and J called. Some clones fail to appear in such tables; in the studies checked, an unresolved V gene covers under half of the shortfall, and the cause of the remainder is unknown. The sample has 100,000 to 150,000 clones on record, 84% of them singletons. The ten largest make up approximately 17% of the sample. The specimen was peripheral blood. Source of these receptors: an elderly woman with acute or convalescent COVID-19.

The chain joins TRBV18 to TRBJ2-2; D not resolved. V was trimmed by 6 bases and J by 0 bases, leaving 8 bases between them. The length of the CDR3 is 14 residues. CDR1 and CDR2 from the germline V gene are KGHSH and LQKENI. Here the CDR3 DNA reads TGTGCCAGCTCGCCCAGGTCGAACACCGGGGAGCTGTTTTTT. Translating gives CASSPRSNTGELFF.

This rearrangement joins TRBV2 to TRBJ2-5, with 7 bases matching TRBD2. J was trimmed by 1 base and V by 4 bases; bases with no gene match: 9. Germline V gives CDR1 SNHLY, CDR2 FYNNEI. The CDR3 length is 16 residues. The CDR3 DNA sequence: TGTGCCAGCAGTGCTGGGAGGGGAGGACTCCAAGAGACCCAGTACTTC. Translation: CASSAGRGGLQETQYF.

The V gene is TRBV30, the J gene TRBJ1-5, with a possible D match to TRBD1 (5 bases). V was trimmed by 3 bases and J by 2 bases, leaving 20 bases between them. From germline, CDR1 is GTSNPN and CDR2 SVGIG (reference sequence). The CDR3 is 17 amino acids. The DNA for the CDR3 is TGTGCCTGGAGCCATCGGCAGGGCGACGGTGGCAATCAGCCCCAGCATTTT. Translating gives CAWSHRQGDGGNQPQHF.

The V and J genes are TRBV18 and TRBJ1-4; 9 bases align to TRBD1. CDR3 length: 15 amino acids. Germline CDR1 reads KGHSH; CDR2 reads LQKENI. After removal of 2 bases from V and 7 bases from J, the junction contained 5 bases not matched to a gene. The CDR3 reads CASSPDGTGSEKLFF. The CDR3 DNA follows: TGTGCCAGCTCACCAGACGGGACAGGGAGTGAAAAACTGTTTTTT.

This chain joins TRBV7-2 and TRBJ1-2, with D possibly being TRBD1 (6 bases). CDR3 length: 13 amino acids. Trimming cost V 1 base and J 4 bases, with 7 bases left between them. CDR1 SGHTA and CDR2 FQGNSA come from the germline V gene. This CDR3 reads CASSLEDSYGYTF. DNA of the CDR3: TGTGCCAGCAGCTTAGAGGACAGCTATGGCTACACCTTC.

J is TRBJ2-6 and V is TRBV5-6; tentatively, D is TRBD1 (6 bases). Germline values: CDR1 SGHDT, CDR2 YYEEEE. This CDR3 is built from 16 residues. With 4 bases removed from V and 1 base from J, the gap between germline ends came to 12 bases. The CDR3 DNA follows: TGTGCCAGCAGCCGCACTACAGGGTCTGGGGCCAACGTCCTGACTTTC. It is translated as CASSRTTGSGANVLTF.

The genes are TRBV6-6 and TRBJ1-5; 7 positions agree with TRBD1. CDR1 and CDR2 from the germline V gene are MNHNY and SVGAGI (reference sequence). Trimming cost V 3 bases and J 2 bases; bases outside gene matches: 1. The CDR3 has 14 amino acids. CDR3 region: CASSYQGGNQPQHF. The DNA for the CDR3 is TGTGCCAGCAGTTATCAGGGGGGCAATCAGCCCCAGCATTTT.

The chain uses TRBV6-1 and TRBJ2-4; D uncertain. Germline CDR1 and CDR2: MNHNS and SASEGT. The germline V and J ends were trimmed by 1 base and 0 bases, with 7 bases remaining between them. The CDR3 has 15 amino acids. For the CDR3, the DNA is TGTGCCAGCAGTGAAGGTAGAGTAGCCAAAAACATTCAGTACTTC. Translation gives CASSEGRVAKNIQYF.

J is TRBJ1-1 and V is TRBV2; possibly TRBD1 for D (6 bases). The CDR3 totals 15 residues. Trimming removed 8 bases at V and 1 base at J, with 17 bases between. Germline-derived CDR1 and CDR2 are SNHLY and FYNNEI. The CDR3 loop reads CASRGQGFGNTEAFF. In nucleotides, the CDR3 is TGTGCCAGCCGAGGGCAGGGGTTTGGGAACACTGAAGCTTTCTTT.

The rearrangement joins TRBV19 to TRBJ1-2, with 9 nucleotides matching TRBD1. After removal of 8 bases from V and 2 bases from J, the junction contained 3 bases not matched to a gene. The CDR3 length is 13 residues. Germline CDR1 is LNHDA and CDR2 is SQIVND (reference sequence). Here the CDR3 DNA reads TGTGCCAGTGGGGGACAGGGAAACTATGGCTACACCTTC. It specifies CASGGQGNYGYTF.

The CDR3 region has the DNA TGCAGCTGCGTAAGTACAGATACGCAGTATTTT. Translation: CSCVSTDTQYF. V gene TRBV29-1 combines with J gene TRBJ2-3, with no clear D. Trimming stripped 8 bases from V and 3 bases from J, with 9 bases between. CDR3 length equals 11 residues. Germline V gene sequence: CDR1 SQVTM, CDR2 ANQGSEA.

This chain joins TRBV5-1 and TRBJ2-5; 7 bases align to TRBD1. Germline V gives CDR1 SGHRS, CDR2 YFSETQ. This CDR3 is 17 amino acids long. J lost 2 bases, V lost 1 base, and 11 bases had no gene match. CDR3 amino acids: CASSLNDRALRQETQYF. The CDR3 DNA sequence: TGCGCCAGCAGCTTGAATGACAGGGCACTTAGGCAAGAGACCCAGTACTTC.

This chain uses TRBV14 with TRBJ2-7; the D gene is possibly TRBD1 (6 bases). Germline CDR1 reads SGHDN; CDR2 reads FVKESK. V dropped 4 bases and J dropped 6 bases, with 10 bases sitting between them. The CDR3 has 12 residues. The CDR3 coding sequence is TGTGCCAGCAGCCCCCTCAGGGGCGAGCAGTACTTC. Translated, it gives CASSPLRGEQYF.

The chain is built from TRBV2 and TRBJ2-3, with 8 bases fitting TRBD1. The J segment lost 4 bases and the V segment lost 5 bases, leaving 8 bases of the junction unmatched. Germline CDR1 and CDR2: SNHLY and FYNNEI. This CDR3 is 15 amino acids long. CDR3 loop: CASSIQGVSADTQYF. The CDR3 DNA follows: TGTGCCAGCAGTATACAGGGGGTTAGCGCAGATACGCAGTATTTT. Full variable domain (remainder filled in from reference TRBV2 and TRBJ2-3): EPEVTQTPSHQVTQMGQEVILRCVPISNHLYFYWYRQILGQKVEFLVSFYNNEISEKSEIFDDQFSVERPDGSNFTLKIRSTKLEDSAMYFCASSIQGVSADTQYFGPGTRLTVL.

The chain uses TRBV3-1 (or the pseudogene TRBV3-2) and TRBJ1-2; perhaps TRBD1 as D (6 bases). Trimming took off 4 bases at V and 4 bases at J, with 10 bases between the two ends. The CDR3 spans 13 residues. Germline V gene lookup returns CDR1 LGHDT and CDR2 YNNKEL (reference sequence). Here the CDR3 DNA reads TGTGCCAGCAGCCCGGACAGAATCTATGGCTACACCTTC. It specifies CASSPDRIYGYTF.

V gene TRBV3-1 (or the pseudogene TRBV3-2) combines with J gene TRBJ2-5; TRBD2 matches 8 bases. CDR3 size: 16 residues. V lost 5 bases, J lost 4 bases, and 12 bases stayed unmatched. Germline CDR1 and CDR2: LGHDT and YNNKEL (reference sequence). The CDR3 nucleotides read TGTGCCAGCAGCTCCGGGGGGGCGGGGGCGGGAGAGACCCAGTACTTC. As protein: CASSSGGAGAGETQYF.

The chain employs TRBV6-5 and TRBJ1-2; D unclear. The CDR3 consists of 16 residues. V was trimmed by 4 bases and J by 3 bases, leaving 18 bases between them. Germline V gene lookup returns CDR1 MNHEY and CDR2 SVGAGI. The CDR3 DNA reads TGTGCCAGCAGTTCGACCGAGGGTCGGCACCACTATGGCTACACCTTC. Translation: CASSSTEGRHHYGYTF.

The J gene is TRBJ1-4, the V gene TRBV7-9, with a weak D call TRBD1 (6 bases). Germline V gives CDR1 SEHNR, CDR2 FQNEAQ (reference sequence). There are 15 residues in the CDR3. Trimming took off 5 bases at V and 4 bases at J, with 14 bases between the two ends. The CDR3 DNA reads TGTGCCAGCAGCAAACGGACAGCAGTTAATGAAAAACTGTTTTTT. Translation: CASSKRTAVNEKLFF.